One T cell receptor (beta chain) is described in this entry. Its antigen has not been determined. Within one base of it there is no much larger clone, and no base qualities were kept. At one collaborating source in Seattle, patients were enrolled during active infection and were followed longitudinally through the course of disease. The collaborating institutions used their own protocols to collect whole blood in K2EDTA tubes. For TCRbeta analysis, collaborators shipped samples in one of three forms: frozen whole blood, isolated PBMCs, or DNA extracted from either of those sample types. This entry is derived from a study of blood T cell repertoires in COVID-19 (dated by TCRdb to about 2020). Broadly, across the study: Collaborator samples came from the United States, Italy and Spain and covered acute and convalescent phases of COVID-19. The prospective study material was composed of cDNA or gDNA derived from T cells, B-cell-depleted T cells, or PBMCs. The dataset comprised deeply sampled blood TCRbeta repertoires from subjects exposed to, actively infected with, or recovered from COVID-19. A freely available public database, intended as a resource for researchers studying the immune response to SARS-CoV-2, is where the repertoires were released. The samples were drawn from the first 160 participants of the ongoing ImmuneRACE study and from 1,200 or so subjects provided by 6 global collaborators. Sample metadata almost always included a de-identified subject ID, COVID-19 status, age in years and sex. HLA class I and class II types, where available, came from metadata supplied by the sample provider rather than from assay-based typing.

V is cut by 1 base and J by 7 bases, and the space between the germline ends is 8 bases. According to the germline V gene, CDR1 reads SGHTA and CDR2 reads FQGNSA. The CDR3 spans 13 residues, from the cysteine through the phenylalanine. Only the CDR3 portion is preserved as DNA: 39 bases, with reading frame beginning at the first base. What the work shows at the level of the full study, not this receptor alone: Clinical and demographic metadata were provided uncurated, with the amount varying by source and participant.

TCRbeta CDR3 regions were amplified from genomic DNA using the immunoSEQ Assay, a bias-controlled multiplex PCR. The authors' analysis ran thus. The number of nucleated cells in each sample was estimated by amplification of reference gene primers within the assay. To quantify the absolute abundance of each unique TCRbeta CDR3 rearrangement, sequence reads were collapsed and filtered. For each sample, productive Simpson clonality was calculated by taking the square root of Simpson's diversity index across productive rearrangements. As stored in TCRdb, this immuneACCESS dataset retains in-frame rearrangements with V and J assigned. A fraction of the clones does not appear; measured against another copy, unresolved V genes explain less than half of the discrepancy, and the remainder lacks a known reason. The V and J calls and clone size are taken from that table; D and trimming were inferred from the DNA. This sample lists 180,000 or so clones; 70% to 90% were detected once. Roughly 18% of the sample is held by the ten biggest clonotypes.

The sequencing input was peripheral blood. The receptor comes from a person aged 70 to 85 with COVID-19, enrolled during active disease. The V and J segments used are TRBV7-2 and TRBJ2-1; TRBD2 is perhaps the D gene, given 5 matching bases. The DNA sequence is TGTGCCAGCAGCTTAGATCGCGGGAATGAGCAGTTCTTC. It codes for CASSLDRGNEQFF.